A single sample gave rise to the 17 T cell receptor beta chains below, sequenced in a study of blood T cell repertoires in COVID-19 (dated by TCRdb to about 2020). The library was built by means of the immunoSEQ multiplex PCR assay. TCRdb limited this immuneACCESS table to in-frame rearrangements with V and J called. A share of clones is missing; checked studies link under half to unresolved V genes, and the rest is unexplained. A total of about 130,000 clones appear in this sample, approximately 89% of them only once. The top ten constitute 10% to 13% of the sample. The sample was peripheral blood. The origin of the receptors is a man aged 45-60 years with acute or convalescent COVID-19.

This clone was picked up a small number of times. The chain carries TRBV28 and TRBJ1-1; a weak D match, TRBD1 (5 bases). This CDR3 has 14 amino acids. V was shortened by 3 bases and J by 1 base, with 9 bases between the two germline ends. CDR1 is MDHEN, CDR2 SYDVKM, per germline. The CDR3 here is CASSLGHSNTEAFF. Written as DNA, the CDR3 is TGTGCCAGCAGTTTGGGGCATTCGAACACTGAAGCTTTCTTT.

The chain couples TRBV5-6 to TRBJ2-7, with D perhaps TRBD1 (6 bases). This CDR3 is 18 amino acids long. V was shortened by 4 bases and J by 3 bases, with 26 bases between the two germline ends. The germline V gene has CDR1 SGHDT and CDR2 YYEEEE. This CDR3 reads CASSRTGFGVWVDYEQYF. DNA of the CDR3: TGTGCCAGCAGCCGAACAGGGTTTGGGGTTTGGGTGGACTACGAGCAGTACTTC.

This chain uses TRBV2 with TRBJ2-5; 10 nucleotides line up with TRBD1. Germline V gives CDR1 SNHLY, CDR2 FYNNEI. V trimming: 5 bases; J trimming: 5 bases; junction bases outside the gene matches: 8. CDR3 length: 15 amino acids. CDR3 residues: CASSRQGADYETQYF. The CDR3 DNA follows: TGTGCCAGCAGTAGACAGGGGGCTGATTATGAGACCCAGTACTTC.

This clone was picked up one time. The V call is TRBV2, the J call TRBJ1-2, with D perhaps matching TRBD1 (6 bases). CDR1 is SNHLY and CDR2 is FYNNEI in the germline V gene. V was pared by 6 bases and J by 4 bases, with 15 bases between. This CDR3 is built from 14 residues. CDR3 protein: CASRPTGLGYGYTF. The CDR3 DNA follows: TGTGCCAGCAGGCCCACAGGGTTGGGCTATGGCTACACCTTC.

V and J are TRBV24-1 and TRBJ1-5; possible D gene TRBD1, 6 bases. Trimming pared 2 bases from V and 6 bases from J, leaving 19 bases between. CDR3 length: 17 amino acids. Germline CDR1 is KGHDR and CDR2 is SFDVKD. The CDR3: CATSDSKLDSWGQPQHF. CDR3 nucleotides: TGTGCCACCAGTGATTCCAAACTGGACAGTTGGGGTCAGCCCCAGCATTTT.

This chain uses TRBV6-5 with TRBJ1-2; the D gene is possibly TRBD1 (5 bases). Trimming took off 5 bases at V and 4 bases at J, with 11 bases between the two ends. The CDR3 contains 13 residues. Germline V gives CDR1 MNHEY, CDR2 SVGAGI. The CDR3 is CASSPTASYGYTF. Written as DNA, the CDR3 is TGTGCCAGCAGTCCGACAGCCAGCTATGGCTACACCTTC.

The chain couples TRBV5-6 to TRBJ2-7; D gene uncertain. CDR1 and CDR2 from the germline V gene are SGHDT and YYEEEE. Trimming stripped 2 bases from V and 2 bases from J, with 5 bases between. This CDR3 has 12 residues. The DNA of the CDR3 is TGTGCCAGCAGCTTCCAAACCTACGAGCAGTACTTC. This encodes CASSFQTYEQYF. Based on the CDR3 plus reference TRBV5-6 and TRBJ2-7, the full variable domain is DAGVTQSPTHLIKTRGQQVTLRCSPKSGHDTVSWYQQALGQGPQFIFQYYEEEERQRGNFPDRFSGHQFPNYSSELNVNALLLGDSALYLCASSFQTYEQYFGPGTRLTVT.

This rearrangement joins TRBV10-3 to TRBJ1-1; TRBD1 agrees at 9 bases. Germline V gene lookup returns CDR1 ENHRY and CDR2 SYGVKD. This CDR3 region has 14 residues. With V trimmed by 5 bases and J by 4 bases, 5 bases remained unmatched. Here the CDR3 reads CAISRTGAFTEAFF. As DNA, the CDR3 is TGTGCCATCAGTAGGACAGGGGCTTTCACTGAAGCTTTCTTT.

The gene calls are TRBV18 and TRBJ1-5, with D possibly being TRBD1 (6 bases). Trimming took 6 bases from V and 3 from J, leaving 15 bases between them. The CDR3 totals 15 residues. Germline values: CDR1 KGHSH, CDR2 LQKENI. CDR3 nucleotides: TGTGCCAGCTCCCCCACTGGACAGCCCAATCAGCCCCAGCATTTT. Protein sequence: CASSPTGQPNQPQHF.

This clone came up once. This chain joins TRBV2 and TRBJ1-2, with a weak D call TRBD1 (6 bases). Trimming stripped 1 base from V and 5 bases from J, with 11 bases between. This CDR3 contains 14 residues. CDR1 is SNHLY, CDR2 FYNNEI, per germline. For the CDR3, the DNA is TGTGCCAGCAGTGAAGGCAGGGGCGTTTATGGCTACACCTTC. Its translation is CASSEGRGVYGYTF. The whole variable domain, remainder taken from reference TRBV2 and TRBJ1-2, is EPEVTQTPSHQVTQMGQEVILRCVPISNHLYFYWYRQILGQKVEFLVSFYNNEISEKSEIFDDQFSVERPDGSNFTLKIRSTKLEDSAMYFCASSEGRGVYGYTFGSGTRLTVV.

The genes are TRBV5-8 and TRBJ1-2, with 10 bases that match TRBD1. The CDR3 runs 14 residues. Germline trimming cut 4 bases from V and 4 bases from J; bases unmatched to any gene: 4. Germline CDR1 is SGHTS and CDR2 is YDEGEE. The CDR3 sequence is CASSLRTGGYGYTF. CDR3 sequence (DNA): TGTGCCAGCAGCCTCCGGACAGGGGGCTATGGCTACACCTTC. The full variable domain, rest sourced from reference TRBV5-8 and TRBJ1-2, is EAGVTQSPTHLIKTRGQQATLRCSPISGHTSVYWYQQALGLGLQFLLWYDEGEERNRGNFPPRFSGRQFPNYSSELNVNALELEDSALYLCASSLRTGGYGYTFGSGTRLTVV.

There are a few counts of this clone. J is TRBJ1-3 and V is TRBV15, with 9 bases identical to TRBD1. This CDR3 spans 14 amino acids. CDR1 is LNHNV, CDR2 YYDKDF, per germline (reference sequence). After removal of 6 bases from V and 2 bases from J, the junction contained 2 bases not matched to a gene. Here the CDR3 DNA reads TGTGCCACCAGAAGGGACAGGGCTGGAAACACCATATATTTT. Amino acid sequence: CATRRDRAGNTIYF.

In its sample, this clone was seen a few times. The V gene is TRBV3-1 (or the pseudogene TRBV3-2), the J gene TRBJ2-1; possibly TRBD2 for D (6 bases). The CDR3 consists of 16 residues. CDR1 is LGHDT, CDR2 YNNKEL, per germline (reference sequence). Between the trimmed V and J ends, which lost 0 bases and 1 base, there was a span of 10 bases. CDR3 loop: CASSQDWGESYNEQFF. CDR3 bases: TGTGCCAGCAGCCAAGATTGGGGGGAGTCCTACAATGAGCAGTTCTTC.

V usage is TRBV5-1 and J usage is TRBJ2-2; D gene ambiguous. CDR1 and CDR2 (germline): SGHRS, YFSETQ. CDR3 length: 15 amino acids. Trimming removed 6 bases at V and 7 bases at J, with 19 bases between. The CDR3 coding sequence is TGCGCCAGCACAGAGGTTTCTAGGCATAACGGGGAGCTGTTTTTT. It is translated as CASTEVSRHNGELFF.

This chain joins TRBV6-2 or TRBV6-3 and TRBJ1-4; D possibly corresponds to TRBD1 (5 bases). Germline CDR1 and CDR2: MNHEY and SVGEGT. This CDR3 is 16 amino acids long. Trimming removed 2 bases at V and 0 bases at J, with 10 bases between. In DNA, the CDR3 is TGTGCCAGCAGTTACGAGCAGGGATCAACTAATGAAAAACTGTTTTTT. It is translated as CASSYEQGSTNEKLFF.

J is TRBJ1-5 and V is TRBV28, with D possibly matching TRBD1 (6 bases). Trimming left V 4 bases short and J 7 bases short, with 17 bases between. Germline V gene lookup returns CDR1 MDHEN and CDR2 SYDVKM. CDR3 length: 15 residues. The CDR3 loop is CASSSYREGQQPQHF. The CDR3 coding sequence is TGTGCCAGCAGTTCCTACAGGGAGGGACAACAGCCCCAGCATTTT.

To note about this clone: Other DNA sequences in the sample encode the same CDR3. The DNA for the CDR3 is TGTGCCAGCTCACCACCTTCAGATTCCGAAAAACTGTTTTTT. Amino acid sequence: CASSPPSDSEKLFF. The chain joins TRBV18 to TRBJ1-4; D is unclear. This CDR3 has 14 residues. The germline V gene has CDR1 KGHSH and CDR2 LQKENI. Trimming shortened V by 0 bases and J by 8 bases, and 10 bases separated the two germline ends.